This T cell receptor beta chain was found in a study of cytomegalovirus exposure and HLA in healthy donors. Study overall: In an earlier analysis, 90 million to 120 million unique TCR beta sequences were found from about 180 million T cells. Regarding the study as a whole: Most sequenced TCRs were rare (though some public TCRs occurred in many donors).

The PCR used 60 Vbeta and 13 Jbeta primers. Some clones are missing from TCRdb's copy, which holds only in-frame ones; the method was immunoSEQ multiplex PCR. The sample includes approximately 270,000 clones, under 90% of them seen just once. As regards this clone: Its antigen is not known.

This TCR derives from a girl aged 2 to 9 in good health and CMV-seronegative. What was sequenced was PBMCs.

The CDR3 sequence: CASTLDRGTDTQYF. In nucleotides, the CDR3 is TGTGCCAGCACCCTGGACAGGGGCACAGATACGCAGTATTTT. J is TRBJ2-3 and V is TRBV6-5, with TRBD1 matching 8 bases. The J segment lost 1 base and the V segment lost 7 bases, leaving 4 bases of the junction unmatched. Germline V gives CDR1 MNHEY, CDR2 SVGAGI. The CDR3 has 14 residues.